This TCR beta chain was retrieved from a study of T-cell memory formation after mild COVID-19. Study observations and caveats: The finding that pre-infection memory included some responding clones suggested that cross-reactive memory joined.

This CDR3 comprises 13 residues. The J segment lost 2 bases and the V segment lost 8 bases, leaving 1 base of the junction unmatched. Germline-derived CDR1 and CDR2 are MNHEY and SVGEGT. A single record per CDR3 protein comes from TCRdb applying MiXCR to the 5' RACE reads. The repertoire includes around 200,000 distinct CDR3 sequences, about 27% of them detected once, and over 10% sits in the top ten. Regarding this clonotype: Its antigen remains unknown.

Source material: PBMCs or a T cell subset sorted from them (not recorded which). This receptor was taken from an adult woman who had mild COVID-19 (a few samples of this study predate the infection). Cell type and time point are not known. This chain links TRBV6-2 or TRBV6-3 with TRBJ2-1, with TRBD1 matching 9 bases. The CDR3 DNA is TGTGCCAGCCGGGACAGGGCCTACAATGAGCAGTTCTTC. This gives the protein CASRDRAYNEQFF.